This paragraph covers one T cell receptor (beta chain) sequence. The data were obtained in a study of PD-L1 blockade in urothelial cancer. The V gene end was trimmed by 4 bases and the J gene end by 3 bases; junction bases not matched to a gene: 5. CDR3 length equals 14 residues. In germline, CDR1 is SGHRS, CDR2 YFSETQ. Profiled with immunoSEQ multiplex PCR; TCRdb holds only in-frame clones, not every one. The data contain some 53,000 clones, 70% to 85% of them singletons. The clonotype originates from a man between 65 and 80 years old with urothelial cancer. The sample in question was PBMCs, obtained around atezolizumab (anti-PD-L1) treatment. The V call is TRBV5-1, the J call TRBJ1-1; 8 bases align to TRBD1. This CDR3 reads CASSEGQDYTEAFF. The CDR3 DNA reads TGCGCCAGCAGCGAGGGACAGGACTACACTGAAGCTTTCTTT.